This T cell receptor (beta chain) was obtained from a study of cytomegalovirus exposure and HLA in healthy donors. Use of 60 Vbeta and 13 Jbeta primers characterized the PCR. The assay was immunoSEQ multiplex PCR, and TCRdb's table has in-frame clones only and misses some. The sample has about 160,000 clones; 82% are singletons. Per the germline V gene, CDR1 is KGHSH and CDR2 is LQKENI. Trimming at V came to 3 bases and at J to 0 bases, leaving 5 bases not matched to a gene. The CDR3 covers 15 residues. This clonotype was obtained from a girl aged 10-17 years in good health and CMV-seropositive. Sequenced: PBMCs. The chain couples TRBV18 to TRBJ2-7; 7 nucleotides agree with TRBD1. The CDR3 loop is CASSPGTVLSYEQYF. The CDR3 nucleotides are TGTGCCAGCTCACCCGGGACAGTCCTCTCCTACGAGCAGTACTTC.